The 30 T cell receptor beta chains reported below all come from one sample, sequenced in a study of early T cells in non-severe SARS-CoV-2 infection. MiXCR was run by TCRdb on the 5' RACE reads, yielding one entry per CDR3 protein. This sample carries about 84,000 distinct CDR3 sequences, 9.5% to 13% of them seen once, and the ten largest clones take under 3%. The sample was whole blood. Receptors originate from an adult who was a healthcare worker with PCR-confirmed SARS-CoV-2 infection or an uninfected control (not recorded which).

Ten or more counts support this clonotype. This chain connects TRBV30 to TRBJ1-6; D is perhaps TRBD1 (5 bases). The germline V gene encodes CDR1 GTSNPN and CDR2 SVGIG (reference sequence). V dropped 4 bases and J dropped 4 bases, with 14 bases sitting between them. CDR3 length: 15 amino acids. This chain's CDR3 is CAWTKLDRYNSPLHF. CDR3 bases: TGTGCCTGGACCAAACTCGACAGATATAATTCACCCCTCCACTTT.

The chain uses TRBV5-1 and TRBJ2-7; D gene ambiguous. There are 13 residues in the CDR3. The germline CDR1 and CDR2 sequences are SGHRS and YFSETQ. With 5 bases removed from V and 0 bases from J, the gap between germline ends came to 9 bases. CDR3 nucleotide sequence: TGCGCCAGCAGTCCGACCCTCTCCTACGAGCAGTACTTC. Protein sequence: CASSPTLSYEQYF.

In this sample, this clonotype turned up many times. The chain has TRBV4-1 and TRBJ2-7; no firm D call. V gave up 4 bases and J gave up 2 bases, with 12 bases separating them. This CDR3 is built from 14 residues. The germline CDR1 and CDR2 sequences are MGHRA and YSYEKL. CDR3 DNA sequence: TGCGCCAGCAGCCTTGGAATAAGAGCCTACGAGCAGTACTTC. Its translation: CASSLGIRAYEQYF.

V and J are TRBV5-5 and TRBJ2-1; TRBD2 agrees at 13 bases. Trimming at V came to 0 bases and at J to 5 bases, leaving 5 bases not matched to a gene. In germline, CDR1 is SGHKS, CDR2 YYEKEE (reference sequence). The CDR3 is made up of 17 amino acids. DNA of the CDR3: TGTGCCAGCAGCTTGGTTGGGACTAGCGGGGCCCACAATGAGCAGTTCTTC. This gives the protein CASSLVGTSGAHNEQFF.

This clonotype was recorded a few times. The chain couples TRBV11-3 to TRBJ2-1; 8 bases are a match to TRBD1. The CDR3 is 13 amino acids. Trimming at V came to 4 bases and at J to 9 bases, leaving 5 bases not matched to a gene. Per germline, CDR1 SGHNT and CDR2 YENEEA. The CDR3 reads CASSSGTGTEQFF. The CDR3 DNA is TGTGCCAGCAGCTCCGGGACAGGCACTGAGCAGTTCTTC.

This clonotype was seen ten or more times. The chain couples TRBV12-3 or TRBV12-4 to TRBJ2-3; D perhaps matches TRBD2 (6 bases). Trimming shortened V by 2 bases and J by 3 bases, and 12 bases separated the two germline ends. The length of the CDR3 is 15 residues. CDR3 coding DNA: TGTGCCAGCAGTTTATTACTAGCAGGAACAGATACGCAGTATTTT. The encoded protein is CASSLLLAGTDTQYF.

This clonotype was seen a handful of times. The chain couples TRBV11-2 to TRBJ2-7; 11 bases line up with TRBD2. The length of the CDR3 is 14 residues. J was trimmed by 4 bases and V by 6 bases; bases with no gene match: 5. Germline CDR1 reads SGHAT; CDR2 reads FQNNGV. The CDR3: CASRIAGGTYEQYF. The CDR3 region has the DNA TGTGCCAGCAGGATAGCGGGAGGGACTTACGAGCAGTACTTC.

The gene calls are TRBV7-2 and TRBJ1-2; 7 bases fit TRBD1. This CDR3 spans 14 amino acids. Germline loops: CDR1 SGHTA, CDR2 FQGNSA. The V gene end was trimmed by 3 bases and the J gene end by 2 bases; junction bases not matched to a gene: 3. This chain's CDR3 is CASSFGGQNYGYTF. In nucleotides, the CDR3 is TGTGCCAGCAGCTTTGGGGGACAGAACTATGGCTACACCTTC.

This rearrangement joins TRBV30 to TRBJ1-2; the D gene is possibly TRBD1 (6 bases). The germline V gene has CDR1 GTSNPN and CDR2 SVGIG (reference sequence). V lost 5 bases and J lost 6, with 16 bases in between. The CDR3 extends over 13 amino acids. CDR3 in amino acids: CAWQRSGADGYTF. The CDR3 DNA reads TGTGCCTGGCAAAGGTCAGGGGCTGATGGCTACACCTTC.

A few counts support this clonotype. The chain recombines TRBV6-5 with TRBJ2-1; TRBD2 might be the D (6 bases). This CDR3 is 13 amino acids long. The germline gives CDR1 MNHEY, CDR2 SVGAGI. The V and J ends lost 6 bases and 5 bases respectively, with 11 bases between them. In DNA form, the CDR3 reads TGTGCCAGCAGAGGGAGGAGCCACAATGAGCAGTTCTTC. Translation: CASRGRSHNEQFF.

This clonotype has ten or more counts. CDR3 loop: CASSPVRGDRSTDTQYF. CDR3 DNA: TGTGCCAGCAGCCCTGTCCGCGGGGACAGAAGCACAGATACGCAGTATTTT. The J gene is TRBJ2-3, the V gene TRBV7-9; D may be TRBD1 (7 bases). Germline CDR1 is SEHNR and CDR2 is FQNEAQ (reference sequence). V lost 5 bases and J lost 0, with 18 bases in between. The CDR3 length is 17 residues.

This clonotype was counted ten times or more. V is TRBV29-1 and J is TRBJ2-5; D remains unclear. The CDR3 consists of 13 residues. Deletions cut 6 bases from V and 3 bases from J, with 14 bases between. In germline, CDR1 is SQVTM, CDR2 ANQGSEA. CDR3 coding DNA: TGCAGCGTCTCCATTGGTGGGGAAGAGACCCAGTACTTC. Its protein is CSVSIGGEETQYF.

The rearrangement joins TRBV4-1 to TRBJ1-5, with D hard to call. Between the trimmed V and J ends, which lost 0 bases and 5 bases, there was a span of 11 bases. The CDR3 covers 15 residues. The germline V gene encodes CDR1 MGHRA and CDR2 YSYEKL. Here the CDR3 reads CASSQDQAAHQPQHF. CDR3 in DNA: TGCGCCAGCAGCCAAGATCAGGCAGCCCATCAGCCCCAGCATTTT.

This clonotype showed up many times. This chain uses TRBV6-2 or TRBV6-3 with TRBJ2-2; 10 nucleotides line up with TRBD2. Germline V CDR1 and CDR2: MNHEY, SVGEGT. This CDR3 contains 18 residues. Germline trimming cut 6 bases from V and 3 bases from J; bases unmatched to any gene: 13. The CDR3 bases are TGTGCCAGCAGACGCTCGGCTAGCGGGGGTCGTCACACCGGGGAGCTGTTTTTT. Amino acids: CASRRSASGGRHTGELFF.

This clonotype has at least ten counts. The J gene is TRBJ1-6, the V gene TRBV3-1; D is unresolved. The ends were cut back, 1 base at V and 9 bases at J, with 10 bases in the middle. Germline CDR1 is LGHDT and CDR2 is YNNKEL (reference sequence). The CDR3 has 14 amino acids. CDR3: CASSQVHVSSPLHF. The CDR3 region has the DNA TGTGCCAGCAGCCAAGTCCACGTATCTTCACCCCTCCACTTT.

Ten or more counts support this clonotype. The CDR3: CAWSLGIDTQYF. CDR3 nucleotide sequence: TGTGCCTGGAGTCTAGGTATAGATACGCAGTATTTT. The genes are TRBV30 and TRBJ2-3; D is uncertain. Trimming left V 2 bases short and J 5 bases short, with 8 bases between. CDR3 length: 12 amino acids. CDR1 is GTSNPN and CDR2 is SVGIG in the germline V gene (reference sequence).

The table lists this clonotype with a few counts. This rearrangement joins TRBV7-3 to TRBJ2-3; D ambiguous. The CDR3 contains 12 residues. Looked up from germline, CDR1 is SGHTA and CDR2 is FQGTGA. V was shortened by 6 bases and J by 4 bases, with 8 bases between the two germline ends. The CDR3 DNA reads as TGTGCCAGCAGGTTCGCATCAGATACGCAGTATTTT. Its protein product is CASRFASDTQYF.

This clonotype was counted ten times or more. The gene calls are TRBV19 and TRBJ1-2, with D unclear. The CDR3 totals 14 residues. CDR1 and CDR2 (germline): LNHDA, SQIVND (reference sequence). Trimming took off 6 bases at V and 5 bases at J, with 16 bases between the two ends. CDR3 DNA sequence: TGTGCCAGTAGGAGGGTGTCCGAGATTTATGGCTACACCTTC. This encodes CASRRVSEIYGYTF.

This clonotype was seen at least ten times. The CDR3 DNA reads TGCGCCAGCAGCTCGGACAGCTTATGGACTGAAGCTTTCTTT. It is translated as CASSSDSLWTEAFF. The J gene is TRBJ1-1, the V gene TRBV5-1; the D gene is possibly TRBD1 (6 bases). V lost 3 bases to trimming and J lost 5 bases, with 14 bases between them. In germline, CDR1 is SGHRS, CDR2 YFSETQ. This CDR3 is built from 14 residues.

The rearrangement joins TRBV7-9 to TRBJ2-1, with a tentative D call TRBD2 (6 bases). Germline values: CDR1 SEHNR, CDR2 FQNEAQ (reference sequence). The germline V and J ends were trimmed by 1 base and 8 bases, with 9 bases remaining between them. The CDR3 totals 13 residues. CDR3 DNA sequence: TGTGCCAGCAGCTTAGTAGCGGCGGATGAGCAGTTCTTC. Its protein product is CASSLVAADEQFF.

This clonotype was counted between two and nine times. CDR3 loop: CASSPAPQFF. CDR3 nucleotides: TGTGCCAGCAGCCCAGCCCCACAGTTCTTC. The chain employs TRBV12-3 or TRBV12-4 and TRBJ2-1; D call uncertain. Trimming left V 6 bases short and J 13 bases short, with 10 bases between. This CDR3 has 10 residues.

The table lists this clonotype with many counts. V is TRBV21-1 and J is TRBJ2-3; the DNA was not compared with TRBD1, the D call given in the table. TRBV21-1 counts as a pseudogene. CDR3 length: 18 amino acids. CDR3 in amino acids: CASSKTVNKGARLDTQYF. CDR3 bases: TGTGCCAGCAGCAAAACAGTTAATAAGGGGGCAAGGCTAGATACGCAGTATTTT.

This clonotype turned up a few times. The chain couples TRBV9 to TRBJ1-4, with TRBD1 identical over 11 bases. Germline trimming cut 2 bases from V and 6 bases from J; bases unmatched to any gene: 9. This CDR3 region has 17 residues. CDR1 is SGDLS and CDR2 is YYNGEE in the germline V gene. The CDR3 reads CASSVFGQGASDEKLFF. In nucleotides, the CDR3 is TGTGCCAGCAGCGTCTTCGGACAGGGGGCTTCAGATGAAAAACTGTTTTTT.

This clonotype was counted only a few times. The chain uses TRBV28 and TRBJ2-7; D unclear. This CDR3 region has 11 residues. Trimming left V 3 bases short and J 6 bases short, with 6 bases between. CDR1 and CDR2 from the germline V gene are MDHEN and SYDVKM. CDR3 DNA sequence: TGTGCCAGCAGTTTGTCTACCGAGCAGTACTTC. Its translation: CASSLSTEQYF.

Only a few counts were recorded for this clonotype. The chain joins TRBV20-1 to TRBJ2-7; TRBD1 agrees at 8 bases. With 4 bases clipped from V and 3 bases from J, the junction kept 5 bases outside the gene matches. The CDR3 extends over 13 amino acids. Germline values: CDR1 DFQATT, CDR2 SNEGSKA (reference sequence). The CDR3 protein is CSANDRGDYEQYF. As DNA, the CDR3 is TGCAGTGCTAATGACAGGGGTGACTACGAGCAGTACTTC.

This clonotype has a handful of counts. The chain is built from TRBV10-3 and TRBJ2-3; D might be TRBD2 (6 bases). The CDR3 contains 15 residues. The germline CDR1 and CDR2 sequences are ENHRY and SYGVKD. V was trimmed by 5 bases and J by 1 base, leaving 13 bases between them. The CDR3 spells CAISSRASGTDTQYF. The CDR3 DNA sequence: TGTGCCATCAGTTCCCGGGCTAGCGGCACAGATACGCAGTATTTT.

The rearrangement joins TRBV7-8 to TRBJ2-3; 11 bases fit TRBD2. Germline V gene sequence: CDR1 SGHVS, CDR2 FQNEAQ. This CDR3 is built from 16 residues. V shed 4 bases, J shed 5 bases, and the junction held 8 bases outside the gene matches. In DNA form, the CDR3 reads TGTGCCAGCAGCTCTAGACCCGGGACTAGCGGAGATACGCAGTATTTT. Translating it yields CASSSRPGTSGDTQYF.

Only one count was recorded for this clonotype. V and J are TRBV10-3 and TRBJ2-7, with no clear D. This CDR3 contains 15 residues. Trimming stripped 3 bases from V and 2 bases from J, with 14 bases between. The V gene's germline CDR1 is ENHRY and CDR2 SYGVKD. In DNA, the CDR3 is TGTGCCATCAGTGATGGGATCCTGACTGCCTACGAGCAGTACTTC. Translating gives CAISDGILTAYEQYF.

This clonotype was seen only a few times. Here the CDR3 DNA reads TGCGCCAGCACCGGGATGATGAACACTGAAGCTTTCTTT. The encoded protein is CASTGMMNTEAFF. The chain links TRBV5-1 to TRBJ1-1; no clear D. This CDR3 region has 13 residues. Trimming pared 6 bases from V and 0 bases from J, leaving 9 bases between. Germline loops: CDR1 SGHRS, CDR2 YFSETQ.

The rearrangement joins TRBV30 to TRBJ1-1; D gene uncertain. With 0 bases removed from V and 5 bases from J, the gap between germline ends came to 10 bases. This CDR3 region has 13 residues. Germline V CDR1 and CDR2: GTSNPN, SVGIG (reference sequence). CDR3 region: CAWSVWMGTEAFF. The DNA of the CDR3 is TGTGCCTGGAGTGTATGGATGGGGACTGAAGCTTTCTTT.